Sequencing of this T cell receptor (beta chain) was carried out in a study of OX40 agonist ivuxolimab in advanced cancers. Germline V gives CDR1 MDHEN, CDR2 SYDVKM. The V gene end was trimmed by 4 bases and the J gene end by 6 bases; junction bases not matched to a gene: 8. CDR3 size: 15 residues. Using immunoSEQ multiplex PCR, the repertoire was profiled, and TCRdb retains in-frame clones only, with some absent. The data contain around 92,000 clones, 90% to 95% of them singletons. The TCR was taken from an adult with an advanced solid tumor such as melanoma, head and neck, liver or kidney cancer. The rearrangement uses TRBV28 and TRBJ1-4, with 7 bases that match TRBD1. Sequenced material: CD4+ or CD8+ T cells sorted from blood, taken in a trial of the OX40 agonist ivuxolimab. CDR3 nucleotide sequence: TGTGCCAGCAGTTACGAAGGGACAGTAGATGAAAAACTGTTTTTT. The encoded protein is CASSYEGTVDEKLFF. Variable domain in full (rest from reference TRBV28 and TRBJ1-4): DVKVTQSSRYLVKRTGEKVFLECVQDMDHENMFWYRQDPGLGLRLIYFSYDVKMKEKGDIPEGYSVSREKKERFSLILESASTNQTSMYLCASSYEGTVDEKLFFGSGTQLSVL.